These 18 T cell receptor beta chains originate from one sample sequenced in a study of blood T cell repertoires in COVID-19. Sequencing used immunoSEQ multiplex PCR; TCRdb keeps in-frame clones, though not all of them. The data show approximately 100,000 clones, with 90% seen just once and about 1.1% held by the top ten. Input material: peripheral blood. The receptors originated from a human donor in a cohort sampled during active COVID-19.

The CDR3 DNA reads TGTGCCACCCGCTCGAACGACAATGGCTACACCTTC. Translating it yields CATRSNDNGYTF. V usage is TRBV28 and J usage is TRBJ1-2, with no clear D. Trimming took off 10 bases at V and 6 bases at J, with 15 bases between the two ends. The CDR3 is 12 amino acids. CDR1 is MDHEN, CDR2 SYDVKM, per germline.

This sequence joins TRBV24-1 and TRBJ1-2; D ambiguous. The V end lost 1 base, the J end lost 2 bases, and 7 bases lay between the germline ends. There are 14 residues in the CDR3. Germline V lookup: CDR1 KGHDR, CDR2 SFDVKD. The CDR3 loop reads CATSDFLRNYGYTF. In nucleotides, the CDR3 is TGTGCCACCAGTGATTTCCTGAGAAACTATGGCTACACCTTC.

The V call is TRBV27, the J call TRBJ1-2, with TRBD1 matching 10 bases. Per the germline V gene, CDR1 is MNHEY and CDR2 is SMNVEV (reference sequence). Trimming at V came to 9 bases and at J to 7 bases, leaving 8 bases not matched to a gene. CDR3 length: 13 residues. Here the CDR3 DNA reads TGTGCCAGTGGGACAGGGGCAGGGATTGGCTACACCTTC. Amino acids: CASGTGAGIGYTF.

This chain connects TRBV29-1 to TRBJ2-7; TRBD2 might be the D (5 bases). Trimming removed 0 bases from V and 4 bases from J, with 13 bases in between. The germline CDR1 and CDR2 sequences are SQVTM and ANQGSEA. The CDR3 length is 14 residues. This CDR3 reads CSVEEVSGGYEQYF. The CDR3 bases are TGCAGCGTTGAAGAAGTCTCTGGAGGATACGAGCAGTACTTC.

The chain has TRBV5-6 and TRBJ2-5; 10 positions match TRBD1. CDR1 is SGHDT and CDR2 is YYEEEE in the germline V gene. The CDR3 is 15 amino acids. The junction had 7 bases not matched to a gene; V was cut back by 3 bases and J by 5 bases. The CDR3 DNA follows: TGTGCCAGCAGCTCTTTCGACAGGGGGCTGGAGACCCAGTACTTC. This encodes CASSSFDRGLETQYF.

This clone was seen more than once but under ten times. The J gene is TRBJ1-6, the V gene TRBV5-4; 7 nucleotides agree with TRBD1. The V and J ends lost 5 bases and 8 bases, in that order; junction bases with no gene match: 7. CDR1 SGHNT and CDR2 YYREEE come from the germline V gene (reference sequence). The CDR3 covers 14 residues. The chain's CDR3 is CASRNRGGDSPLHF. The CDR3 DNA reads as TGTGCCAGCAGGAACAGGGGTGGTGATTCACCCCTCCACTTT.

V is TRBV12-3 or TRBV12-4 and J is TRBJ1-1; D call uncertain. The CDR3 is made up of 13 amino acids. The V end was cut by 3 bases, the J end by 3 bases, with 8 bases between. This CDR3 reads CASSLSFYTEAFF. Here the CDR3 DNA reads TGTGCCAGCAGTTTGTCGTTTTACACTGAAGCTTTCTTT.

The chain combines TRBV5-1 with TRBJ2-7, with 7 bases lining up with TRBD1. Germline trimming cut 0 bases from V and 4 bases from J; bases unmatched to any gene: 7. This CDR3 is 15 amino acids long. Germline V gives CDR1 SGHRS, CDR2 YFSETQ. The DNA of the CDR3 is TGCGCCAGCAGCTTGGGGAGAGGGGGCGGGTACGAGCAGTACTTC. Translation: CASSLGRGGGYEQYF.

This sequence joins TRBV7-9 and TRBJ2-7; 11 bases map to TRBD1. Trimming at V came to 0 bases and at J to 5 bases, leaving 3 bases not matched to a gene. The germline V gene encodes CDR1 SEHNR and CDR2 FQNEAQ (reference sequence). The CDR3 length is 15 residues. The CDR3 DNA follows: TGTGCCAGCAGCTTAGCGGACAGGGGGCGCGACGAGCAGTACTTC. Amino acids: CASSLADRGRDEQYF.

This clone came up once. The chain combines TRBV18 with TRBJ2-1; tentative D call: TRBD2 (6 bases). V lost 1 base to trimming and J lost 4 bases, with 14 bases between them. CDR3 size: 16 residues. The V gene's germline CDR1 is KGHSH and CDR2 LQKENI. The DNA of the CDR3 is TGTGCCAGCTCACCACTCCCTAGCGCGTCGTACAATGAGCAGTTCTTC. The encoded protein is CASSPLPSASYNEQFF.

J is TRBJ2-1 and V is TRBV10-3; 13 nucleotides agree with TRBD2. This CDR3 is built from 14 residues. Germline lookup yields CDR1 ENHRY and CDR2 SYGVKD. V dropped 8 bases and J dropped 6; count of bases not matched to a gene: 4. This CDR3 is CAISGLAGSNEQFF. The CDR3 DNA reads TGTGCCATCTCGGGACTAGCGGGGAGCAATGAGCAGTTCTTC.

V and J are TRBV2 and TRBJ2-2; 9 bases map to TRBD1. V shed 6 bases, J shed 4 bases, and the junction held 3 bases outside the gene matches. CDR3 length: 14 residues. Germline assignment: CDR1 SNHLY and CDR2 FYNNEI. The CDR3 coding sequence is TGTGCCAGCAGCGGGACAGGGCTCACCGGGGAGCTGTTTTTT. Encoded protein: CASSGTGLTGELFF. Drawing the rest from reference TRBV2 and TRBJ2-2, the complete variable domain is EPEVTQTPSHQVTQMGQEVILRCVPISNHLYFYWYRQILGQKVEFLVSFYNNEISEKSEIFDDQFSVERPDGSNFTLKIRSTKLEDSAMYFCASSGTGLTGELFFGEGSRLTVL.

The rearrangement uses TRBV20-1 and TRBJ2-1, with 9 bases lining up with TRBD1. This CDR3 comprises 11 residues. From germline, CDR1 is DFQATT and CDR2 SNEGSKA (reference sequence). V lost 3 bases to trimming and J lost 14 bases; unmatched junction nucleotides: 5. For the CDR3, the DNA is TGCAGTGCTAGTGCCGGGGACAGGGAGTTCTTC. It translates to CSASAGDREFF.

The V call is TRBV11-2, the J call TRBJ1-1; D gene ambiguous. Trimming pared 1 base from V and 7 bases from J, leaving 13 bases between. The CDR3 extends over 14 amino acids. Looked up from germline, CDR1 is SGHAT and CDR2 is FQNNGV. CDR3 protein: CASSLGLKSFEAFF. The CDR3 DNA follows: TGTGCCAGCAGCTTAGGACTAAAGTCCTTTGAAGCTTTCTTT. Combining the CDR3 with reference TRBV11-2 and TRBJ1-1 gives the whole variable domain EAGVAQSPRYKIIEKRQSVAFWCNPISGHATLYWYQQILGQGPKLLIQFQNNGVVDDSQLPKDRFSAERLKGVDSTLKIQPAKLEDSAVYLCASSLGLKSFEAFFGQGTRLTVV.

The V gene is TRBV11-3, the J gene TRBJ1-6; 9 bases are a match to TRBD1. This CDR3 has 15 residues. CDR1 and CDR2 from the germline V gene are SGHNT and YENEEA. The J segment lost 10 bases and the V segment lost 5 bases, leaving 9 bases of the junction unmatched. CDR3 sequence reads: CASSAATGGESPLHF. Written as DNA, the CDR3 is TGTGCCAGCAGCGCCGCTACAGGGGGCGAATCACCCCTCCACTTT.

This clone is a singleton in its sample. The chain joins TRBV20-1 to TRBJ2-7; possibly TRBD1 for D (5 bases). Deletions cut 3 bases from V and 2 bases from J, with 11 bases between. The CDR3 totals 13 residues. Looked up from germline, CDR1 is DFQATT and CDR2 is SNEGSKA (reference sequence). The CDR3 DNA reads TGCAGTGCTAGTCAGGGAACCACCTACGAGCAGTACTTC. Translating gives CSASQGTTYEQYF.

The chain joins TRBV6-5 to TRBJ2-1; D is unresolved. V gave up 0 bases and J gave up 8 bases, with 8 bases separating them. Germline values: CDR1 MNHEY, CDR2 SVGAGI. The CDR3 loop spans 13 amino acids. The CDR3 bases are TGTGCCAGCAGTTACTCCTCCGGGTATGAGCAGTTCTTC. Protein: CASSYSSGYEQFF.

V is TRBV4-1 and J is TRBJ1-6, with 7 bases that match TRBD1. The CDR3 is 17 amino acids. The germline V gene has CDR1 MGHRA and CDR2 YSYEKL. V lost 1 base to trimming and J lost 5 bases; unmatched junction nucleotides: 8. CDR3 protein: CASSQAVGTANNSPLHF. The CDR3 coding sequence is TGCGCCAGCAGCCAAGCTGTGGGGACAGCGAATAATTCACCCCTCCACTTT.